The 3 T cell receptor beta chains in this list originate from one sample, sequenced in a study of blood T cell repertoires in COVID-19. Data came from immunoSEQ multiplex PCR; TCRdb stores just in-frame clones and leaves some out. The sample holds about 260,000 clones, 86% seen once. What was sequenced was PBMCs or T cells enriched from blood (not recorded which). These receptors were taken from a woman between 50 and 59 years old who had recovered from COVID-19.

The CDR3 reads CASSEHTPGTGNTIYF. The CDR3 bases are TGTGCCAGCAGTGAACACACACCCGGGACTGGAAACACCATATATTTT. The chain couples TRBV6-1 to TRBJ1-3, with no clear D. Trimming took off 2 bases at V and 2 bases at J, with 13 bases between the two ends. Germline CDR1 reads MNHNS; CDR2 reads SASEGT. This CDR3 is built from 16 residues.

Note on this clone: The same CDR3 also results from other DNA sequences found in this sample. V gene TRBV19 combines with J gene TRBJ2-1, with 7 bases identical to TRBD2. This CDR3 is 13 amino acids long. V was clipped by 7 bases and J by 7 bases; unmatched bases: 7. Germline V gene data show CDR1 as LNHDA and CDR2 as SQIVND (reference sequence). The CDR3 nucleotides are TGTGCCAGTAAACGCCAGGGAGGGAATGAGCAGTTCTTC. It translates to CASKRQGGNEQFF. Variable domain in full (rest from reference TRBV19 and TRBJ2-1): DGGITQSPKYLFRKEGQNVTLSCEQNLNHDAMYWYRQDPGQGLRLIYYSQIVNDFQKGDIAEGYSVSREKKESFPLTVTSAQKNPTAFYLCASKRQGGNEQFFGPGTRLTVL.

V is TRBV3-1 (or the pseudogene TRBV3-2) and J is TRBJ1-4; perhaps TRBD1 as D (5 bases). Germline loops: CDR1 LGHDT, CDR2 YNNKEL (reference sequence). CDR3 length: 16 amino acids. V lost 0 bases to trimming and J lost 4 bases, with 12 bases between them. In nucleotides, the CDR3 is TGTGCCAGCAGCCAAGAGAGGGGACTGAGTAATGAAAAACTGTTTTTT. Translating it yields CASSQERGLSNEKLFF.